The rows below give T cell receptor beta chains drawn from one sample of a study of blood T cell repertoires in COVID-19. Profiled with immunoSEQ multiplex PCR; TCRdb holds only in-frame clones, not every one. The data contain approximately 240,000 clones, roughly 86% of them singletons. The sample taken for sequencing was peripheral blood. Every receptor here comes from a woman under 40 who had recovered from COVID-19. Both conserved end residues are part of each CDR3. The D gene is left open where the match is weak. Clone size is given for some rows only: seen once, a few or many times, or a class if the clone is expanded.

d_call	clone_size	v_call	j_call	cdr3_aa	cdr3_nt
-	-	TRBV7-9	TRBJ1-2	CASSLVLGQNNYGYTF	TGTGCCAGCAGCTTAGTTTTGGGGCAGAATAACTATGGCTACACCTTC
-	-	TRBV19	TRBJ2-3	CASSNVGRSDTQYF	TGTGCCAGTAGTAACGTGGGGAGGTCAGATACGCAGTATTTT
-	-	TRBV9	TRBJ1-3	CASSVGGHSGNTIYF	TGTGCCAGCAGCGTCGGGGGTCACTCTGGAAACACCATATATTTT
TRBD2	-	TRBV5-1	TRBJ2-2	CASSLIPPGGTNTGELFF	TGCGCCAGCAGCTTGATCCCACCGGGAGGTACGAACACCGGGGAGCTGTTTTTT
-	-	TRBV19	TRBJ1-6	CASELGNRVGSPLHF	TGTGCCAGCGAACTGGGGAACAGGGTCGGGTCACCCCTCCACTTT
-	-	TRBV5-6	TRBJ1-2	CASSPIGQTIYGYTF	TGTGCCAGCAGCCCAATCGGACAGACAATCTATGGCTACACCTTC
TRBD1	-	TRBV2	TRBJ1-6	CASTRLEGQTGFSPLHF	TGTGCCAGCACCCGACTAGAGGGTCAGACAGGGTTTTCACCCCTCCACTTT
-	-	TRBV7-9	TRBJ1-3	CASRLISGNTIYF	TGTGCCAGCAGGCTAATCTCTGGAAACACCATATATTTT
TRBD1	-	TRBV2	TRBJ1-5	CASSGLGTAGNQPQHF	TGTGCCAGCAGTGGATTAGGGACAGCGGGCAATCAGCCCCAGCATTTT
-	-	TRBV4-1	TRBJ1-1	CASSQAMTTNTEAFF	TGCGCCAGCAGCCAAGCGATGACTACGAACACTGAAGCTTTCTTT
-	-	TRBV19	TRBJ1-1	CASSIDPGPGELAFF	TGTGCCAGTAGTATAGATCCGGGGCCAGGGGAACTAGCTTTCTTT
-	-	TRBV19	TRBJ1-6	CASSIREPYNSPLHF	TGTGCCAGTAGTATCCGGGAACCCTATAATTCACCCCTCCACTTT
-	-	TRBV9	TRBJ2-1	CASSVASRYNEQFF	TGTGCCAGCAGCGTAGCTTCCAGATACAATGAGCAGTTCTTC
-	-	TRBV4-1	TRBJ2-7	CASSQGPRTAYTPYEQYF	TGCGCCAGCAGCCAAGGGCCCAGGACAGCCTATACACCCTACGAGCAGTACTTC
-	few	TRBV12-3/TRBV12-4	TRBJ1-1	CASNWGGEAFF	TGTGCCAGCAATTGGGGGGGGGAAGCTTTCTTT
-	-	TRBV7-2	TRBJ2-5	CASSSRRTEETQYF	TGTGCCAGCAGCTCCCGCCGGACAGAGGAGACCCAGTACTTC
TRBD1	-	TRBV5-4	TRBJ1-2	CASSGGTGQNLYGYTF	TGTGCCAGCAGCGGGGGGACGGGACAGAATCTCTATGGCTACACCTTC
TRBD1	-	TRBV10-3	TRBJ2-3	CAIGTGGRTDTQYF	TGTGCCATCGGCACAGGGGGCCGGACAGATACGCAGTATTTT
TRBD1	once	TRBV27	TRBJ1-5	CASSPFTGTGDYQPQHF	TGTGCCAGCAGTCCATTCACCGGGACAGGGGATTATCAGCCCCAGCATTTT
-	-	TRBV30	TRBJ1-5	CAWSYGENQPQHF	TGTGCCTGGAGTTATGGAGAGAATCAGCCCCAGCATTTT
TRBD1	-	TRBV7-3	TRBJ1-2	CASSFTGGLQSDYTF	TGTGCCAGCAGCTTTACAGGGGGACTCCAGAGTGACTACACCTTC
TRBD1	-	TRBV18	TRBJ1-1	CASSLGQITEAFF	TGTGCCAGCTCACTGGGACAGATAACTGAAGCTTTCTTT
-	-	TRBV7-3	TRBJ2-7	CASSFSSGSSYEQYF	TGTGCCAGCAGCTTCTCCTCAGGTTCCTCCTACGAGCAGTACTTC
-	-	TRBV5-1	TRBJ1-5	CASSLGGLGNQPQHF	TGCGCCAGCAGCCTGGGAGGGCTTGGCAATCAGCCCCAGCATTTT
-	-	TRBV5-1	TRBJ2-2	CASSLRAQGVGDTGELFF	TGCGCCAGCAGCCTCCGGGCACAGGGAGTTGGGGACACCGGGGAGCTGTTTTTT
-	once	TRBV5-1	TRBJ2-1	CASTGDRPTYNEQFF	TGCGCCAGCACAGGAGACAGACCAACCTACAATGAGCAGTTCTTC
-	-	TRBV2	TRBJ2-3	CASTAGVPDTQYF	TGTGCCAGCACGGCAGGGGTGCCAGATACGCAGTATTTT
TRBD2	-	TRBV11-3	TRBJ2-7	CASSLGSGGEQYF	TGTGCCAGCAGCTTAGGTAGCGGGGGGGAACAGTACTTC
TRBD1	-	TRBV5-4	TRBJ2-2	CASSQDRRGELFF	TGTGCCAGCAGCCAGGACAGGCGGGGGGAGCTGTTTTTT
TRBD1	few	TRBV6-1	TRBJ2-7	CASSEAAGGTYEQYF	TGTGCCAGCAGTGAAGCGGCAGGGGGTACCTACGAGCAGTACTTC
-	once	TRBV4-3	TRBJ2-5	CASSRSTTAQETQYF	TGCGCCAGCAGCCGTAGTACGACAGCTCAAGAGACCCAGTACTTC
-	-	TRBV29-1	TRBJ1-2	CSVDLGGYGYTF	TGCAGCGTTGATTTAGGGGGCTATGGCTACACCTTC
-	-	TRBV9	TRBJ1-5	CASSVEVGPRQPQHF	TGTGCCAGCAGCGTAGAGGTGGGGCCGCGTCAGCCCCAGCATTTT
-	-	TRBV7-2	TRBJ2-2	CASSHNSGTGELFF	TGTGCCAGCAGCCATAATAGCGGCACCGGGGAGCTGTTTTTT
TRBD2	-	TRBV9	TRBJ2-1	CASSPPGGEQFF	TGTGCCAGCAGCCCTCCGGGGGGTGAGCAGTTCTTC
TRBD1	few	TRBV6-1	TRBJ2-2	CASSVSGGGFTGELFF	TGTGCCAGCAGTGTTTCAGGGGGCGGTTTCACCGGGGAGCTGTTTTTT
-	-	TRBV2	TRBJ1-5	CASAMGRQNQPQHF	TGTGCCAGCGCCATGGGGAGGCAAAATCAGCCCCAGCATTTT
-	-	TRBV27	TRBJ1-1	CASSFAMGATEAFF	TGTGCCAGCAGTTTTGCGATGGGCGCCACTGAAGCTTTCTTT
-	-	TRBV9	TRBJ1-2	CASSPQGQSYGYTF	TGTGCCAGCAGCCCCCAAGGACAGTCCTATGGCTACACCTTC
TRBD1	-	TRBV5-1	TRBJ1-2	CASSSGTGTAGGYGYTF	TGCGCCAGCAGCTCCGGGACAGGGACAGCCGGGGGCTATGGCTACACCTTC
-	-	TRBV30	TRBJ1-4	CAWSPDLGGLEKLFF	TGTGCCTGGAGTCCAGACTTGGGGGGGCTCGAAAAACTGTTTTTT
TRBD1	-	TRBV6-6	TRBJ2-6	CASSHTTGESSGANVLTF	TGTGCCAGCAGTCATACGACAGGGGAGAGTTCTGGGGCCAACGTCCTGACTTTC
-	-	TRBV18	TRBJ2-1	CASSLTKGRNEQFF	TGTGCCAGCTCACTAACCAAGGGGCGGAATGAGCAGTTCTTC
TRBD1	-	TRBV7-2	TRBJ1-5	CASSPGSGGQGAEPQHF	TGTGCCAGCAGCCCAGGTTCGGGAGGACAGGGAGCGGAGCCCCAGCATTTT
-	-	TRBV20-1	TRBJ1-1	CSASNRVNTEAFF	TGCAGTGCTAGTAACAGGGTGAACACTGAAGCTTTCTTT
-	-	TRBV11-1	TRBJ2-7	CASSFDTAYEQYF	TGTGCCAGCAGCTTTGACACAGCCTACGAGCAGTACTTC
-	-	TRBV9	TRBJ1-2	CASSLRGTWYGYTF	TGTGCCAGCAGCCTCAGGGGAACATGGTATGGCTACACCTTC
TRBD1	-	TRBV19	TRBJ1-1	CASLNTGVRSTEAFF	TGTGCCAGCCTTAACACAGGGGTGAGGAGCACTGAAGCTTTCTTT
TRBD1	-	TRBV29-1	TRBJ1-2	CSVGTGDNYGYTF	TGCAGCGTTGGGACAGGGGACAACTATGGCTACACCTTC
-	-	TRBV7-6	TRBJ2-1	CASSLPAGPGNEQFF	TGTGCCAGCAGCTTACCGGCGGGTCCAGGCAATGAGCAGTTCTTC
TRBD1	-	TRBV5-4	TRBJ2-7	CASSSGTGDPYEQYF	TGTGCCAGCAGCTCGGGGACAGGGGACCCCTACGAGCAGTACTTC
TRBD2	-	TRBV18	TRBJ2-7	CASSPRSGGAGEQYF	TGTGCCAGCTCACCAAGAAGCGGGGGGGCCGGGGAGCAGTACTTC
TRBD1	-	TRBV15	TRBJ2-6	CATSRDQGVSGANVLTF	TGTGCCACCAGCAGAGATCAGGGGGTCTCTGGGGCCAACGTCCTGACTTTC